The 28 T cell receptor beta chains in this list originate from one sample, sequenced in a study of blood T cell repertoires in COVID-19. Profiling relied on immunoSEQ multiplex PCR, and the TCRdb table lists in-frame clones only, not all of them. In the table there are about 210,000 clones, approximately 90% of which are singletons. Source material: peripheral blood. These receptor sequences come from a man aged 25-45 years with acute or convalescent COVID-19.

The CDR3 DNA reads TGTGCCAGCAGCGCGGGACAGGGTGCCTACAATGAGCAGTTCTTC. It translates to CASSAGQGAYNEQFF. J is TRBJ2-1 and V is TRBV2; 9 bases are a match to TRBD1. CDR3 size: 15 residues. From germline, CDR1 is SNHLY and CDR2 FYNNEI. The V and J ends lost 6 bases and 2 bases, in that order; junction bases with no gene match: 5.

This chain connects TRBV3-1 (or the pseudogene TRBV3-2) to TRBJ1-1; 7 nucleotides match TRBD1. V dropped 1 base and J dropped 1; count of bases not matched to a gene: 6. The V gene's germline CDR1 is LGHDT and CDR2 YNNKEL (reference sequence). This CDR3 is 16 amino acids long. The CDR3 region is CASSQGVNRGNTEAFF. The CDR3 DNA is TGTGCCAGCAGCCAAGGGGTGAACAGGGGGAACACTGAAGCTTTCTTT.

The V call is TRBV6-6, the J call TRBJ1-5; D is ambiguous. The germline V gene has CDR1 MNHNY and CDR2 SVGAGI (reference sequence). The CDR3 has 14 amino acids. Between the trimmed V and J ends, which lost 3 bases and 7 bases, there was a span of 13 bases. In DNA form, the CDR3 reads TGTGCCAGCAGTTATCGAGGGTTTGGCCAGCCCCAGCATTTT. Translation: CASSYRGFGQPQHF.

The J gene is TRBJ2-7, the V gene TRBV18; D may be TRBD1 (5 bases). V lost 3 bases and J lost 2, with 8 bases in between. The CDR3 has 13 residues. CDR1 is KGHSH and CDR2 is LQKENI in the germline V gene. CDR3 loop: CASSPGAAYEQYF. The CDR3 nucleotides read TGTGCCAGCTCACCTGGGGCAGCCTACGAGCAGTACTTC. Variable domain in full (rest from reference TRBV18 and TRBJ2-7): NAGVMQNPRHLVRRRGQEARLRCSPMKGHSHVYWYRQLPEEGLKFMVYLQKENIIDESGMPKERFSAEFPKEGPSILRIQQVVRGDSAAYFCASSPGAAYEQYFGPGTRLTVT.

V is TRBV5-1 and J is TRBJ2-1; TRBD2 matches at 11 bases. Trimming removed 2 bases from V and 12 bases from J; junction bases left unmatched: 10. CDR1 SGHRS and CDR2 YFSETQ come from the germline V gene. This CDR3 has 15 amino acids. The CDR3 loop is CASSLKTSGIVGQFF. The CDR3 DNA reads TGCGCCAGCAGCTTAAAGACTAGCGGGATAGTAGGGCAGTTCTTC.

This clone was found once. The chain recombines TRBV19 with TRBJ2-2; 8 bases align to TRBD1. The CDR3 extends over 16 amino acids. V shed 3 bases, J shed 4 bases, and the junction held 7 bases outside the gene matches. The V gene's germline CDR1 is LNHDA and CDR2 SQIVND (reference sequence). This CDR3 reads CASSMGQAGRTGELFF. The CDR3 coding sequence is TGTGCCAGTAGTATGGGACAGGCCGGGCGCACCGGGGAGCTGTTTTTT. The full variable domain, rest sourced from reference TRBV19 and TRBJ2-2, is DGGITQSPKYLFRKEGQNVTLSCEQNLNHDAMYWYRQDPGQGLRLIYYSQIVNDFQKGDIAEGYSVSREKKESFPLTVTSAQKNPTAFYLCASSMGQAGRTGELFFGEGSRLTVL.

The rearrangement uses TRBV9 and TRBJ2-2; TRBD2 is a possible D gene (5 bases). Germline-derived CDR1 and CDR2 are SGDLS and YYNGEE. The CDR3 totals 14 residues. V lost 4 bases and J lost 6, with 13 bases in between. CDR3 residues: CASSPRGGSGELFF. The CDR3, as DNA: TGTGCCAGCAGCCCCCGTGGAGGCTCCGGGGAGCTGTTTTTT.

This clone was detected only once. The chain couples TRBV6-5 to TRBJ1-1; no firm D call. CDR3 length: 14 residues. The germline V gene encodes CDR1 MNHEY and CDR2 SVGAGI. V was pared by 1 base and J by 2 bases, with 8 bases between. CDR3 in DNA: TGTGCCAGCAGTTACTATAGATCCAACACTGAAGCTTTCTTT. Its translation: CASSYYRSNTEAFF.

The chain joins TRBV7-8 to TRBJ2-3; D is possibly TRBD2 (7 bases). CDR1 and CDR2 (germline): SGHVS, FQNEAQ. V lost 7 bases and J 0 bases, leaving 11 bases between the germline ends. There are 14 residues in the CDR3. The CDR3 region has the DNA TGTGCCAGCAAGGGGGGGGCTAGCACAGATACGCAGTATTTT. Its translation: CASKGGASTDTQYF.

The chain carries TRBV9 and TRBJ1-2; possibly TRBD1 for D (5 bases). The CDR3 runs 14 residues. Trimming removed 0 bases at V and 4 bases at J, with 10 bases between. Germline V gives CDR1 SGDLS, CDR2 YYNGEE. CDR3: CASSVVTGGYGYTF. CDR3 nucleotide sequence: TGTGCCAGCAGCGTAGTTACGGGGGGCTATGGCTACACCTTC.

This clone came up once. This chain connects TRBV5-5 to TRBJ2-2, with TRBD2 matching over 7 bases. Per the germline V gene, CDR1 is SGHKS and CDR2 is YYEKEE (reference sequence). This CDR3 has 16 residues. Unmatched junction bases numbered 7, after V lost 0 bases and J lost 5 bases. The CDR3 region is CASSLVRGIPTGELFF. The CDR3 DNA is TGTGCCAGCAGCTTGGTGCGGGGGATTCCAACCGGGGAGCTGTTTTTT.

V gene TRBV7-9 combines with J gene TRBJ1-4; 7 nucleotides line up with TRBD1. Per germline, CDR1 SEHNR and CDR2 FQNEAQ (reference sequence). The ends lost 6 bases at V and 2 bases at J; junction bases unmatched: 6. This CDR3 spans 15 amino acids. The DNA of the CDR3 is TGTGCCAGCAGATCACAGGGGAGCACTAATGAAAAACTGTTTTTT. Translating gives CASRSQGSTNEKLFF.

The gene calls are TRBV7-9 and TRBJ2-7, with D possibly TRBD2 on 5 matching bases. Trimming took off 5 bases at V and 5 bases at J, with 7 bases between the two ends. This CDR3 is built from 11 residues. The germline V gene has CDR1 SEHNR and CDR2 FQNEAQ (reference sequence). CDR3 region: CASSRTDEQYF. In DNA form, the CDR3 reads TGTGCCAGCAGCCGGACTGACGAGCAGTACTTC.

The rearrangement joins TRBV3-1 (or the pseudogene TRBV3-2) to TRBJ2-5; TRBD2 agrees at 8 bases. The CDR3 is 16 residues long. J gave up 7 bases and V 0 bases, and 10 bases lay outside the gene matches. CDR1 LGHDT and CDR2 YNNKEL come from the germline V gene (reference sequence). The CDR3 bases are TGTGCCAGCAGCCAAGACGGCGGGGGGCCGAAAGGGACCCAGTACTTC. Translating gives CASSQDGGGPKGTQYF.

The chain employs TRBV3-1 (or the pseudogene TRBV3-2) and TRBJ1-1; D possibly corresponds to TRBD1 (5 bases). The germline V gene encodes CDR1 LGHDT and CDR2 YNNKEL (reference sequence). V shed 1 base and J shed 3 bases, with 12 bases lying between them. The CDR3 is 15 residues long. The CDR3 sequence is CASSQAGRGDTEAFF. The CDR3 DNA sequence: TGTGCCAGCAGCCAAGCGGGACGGGGGGACACTGAAGCTTTCTTT.

This chain links TRBV7-8 with TRBJ1-5, with 7 positions matching TRBD1. Germline V gene sequence: CDR1 SGHVS, CDR2 FQNEAQ. J was trimmed by 7 bases and V by 5 bases; bases with no gene match: 8. This CDR3 comprises 14 residues. The DNA of the CDR3 is TGTGCCAGCAGCCTTGACAGGGACGGACAGCCCCAGCATTTT. Protein product: CASSLDRDGQPQHF.

This clone was picked up a small number of times. V and J are TRBV4-1 and TRBJ2-7; D gene uncertain. CDR3 size: 15 residues. CDR1 MGHRA and CDR2 YSYEKL come from the germline V gene. Trimming removed 1 base from V and 1 base from J, with 11 bases in between. The CDR3 loop is CASSQAAQQSYEQYF. The CDR3 nucleotides read TGCGCCAGCAGCCAAGCAGCACAGCAGTCCTACGAGCAGTACTTC.

This clone came up once. J is TRBJ1-1 and V is TRBV6-5, with TRBD1 identical over 8 bases. The germline gives CDR1 MNHEY, CDR2 SVGAGI. V lost 6 bases and J lost 6; bases outside the gene matches: 9. The length of the CDR3 is 14 residues. CDR3 loop: CASRRTGKGPEAFF. The CDR3 bases are TGTGCCAGCAGGAGGACAGGGAAAGGTCCTGAAGCTTTCTTT.

The V gene is TRBV12-5, the J gene TRBJ2-1, with 12 nucleotides matching TRBD2. CDR1 is LGHNT and CDR2 is FRNRAP in the germline V gene. V trimming: 1 base; J trimming: 3 bases; junction bases outside the gene matches: 4. This CDR3 contains 17 residues. The CDR3 loop is CASGLGLAGDLYNEQFF. For the CDR3, the DNA is TGTGCTAGTGGTTTGGGACTAGCGGGGGATCTCTACAATGAGCAGTTCTTC.

This chain joins TRBV10-3 and TRBJ2-7; unclear D gene. The CDR3 loop spans 19 amino acids. V dropped 0 bases and J dropped 0 bases, with 21 bases sitting between them. The germline V gene encodes CDR1 ENHRY and CDR2 SYGVKD. CDR3 coding DNA: TGTGCCATCAGTGAGTCCCGAACCCGATTCCGAGTTCACTCCTACGAGCAGTACTTC. Translating gives CAISESRTRFRVHSYEQYF.

The chain has TRBV5-1 and TRBJ2-1, with no clear D. V was shortened by 7 bases and J by 0 bases, with 11 bases between the two germline ends. Germline V gene data show CDR1 as SGHRS and CDR2 as YFSETQ. This CDR3 has 14 residues. In DNA form, the CDR3 reads TGCGCCAGCGGCGGAAAAAACTCCTACAATGAGCAGTTCTTC. Encoded protein: CASGGKNSYNEQFF.

This sequence joins TRBV5-1 and TRBJ1-1, with D possibly being TRBD1 (6 bases). The CDR3 is 15 residues long. The V and J ends lost 7 bases and 0 bases respectively, with 16 bases between them. Germline V gene sequence: CDR1 SGHRS, CDR2 YFSETQ. In DNA form, the CDR3 reads TGCGCCAGCGGCCCGGGGGGCCGCCTGAACACTGAAGCTTTCTTT. Its translation: CASGPGGRLNTEAFF.

This clone was recorded only once. This chain connects TRBV28 to TRBJ1-1; maybe TRBD1 (5 bases). Germline CDR1 and CDR2: MDHEN and SYDVKM. The V and J ends lost 10 bases and 1 base respectively, with 19 bases between them. The CDR3 has 15 residues. CDR3 sequence reads: CAITGGVPENTEAFF. In nucleotides, the CDR3 is TGTGCCATTACGGGGGGGGTCCCTGAGAACACTGAAGCTTTCTTT.

The genes are TRBV7-2 and TRBJ1-5; D uncertain. The CDR3 has 15 amino acids. Looked up from germline, CDR1 is SGHTA and CDR2 is FQGNSA. The V end lost 0 bases, the J end lost 2 bases, and 8 bases lay between the germline ends. CDR3 protein: CASSLALGGNQPQHF. The DNA for the CDR3 is TGTGCCAGCAGCTTAGCGCTCGGGGGCAATCAGCCCCAGCATTTT.

The rearrangement joins TRBV19 to TRBJ1-1, with a tentative D call TRBD1 (5 bases). The ends were cut back, 7 bases at V and 2 bases at J, with 11 bases in the middle. Germline V gene lookup returns CDR1 LNHDA and CDR2 SQIVND (reference sequence). This CDR3 comprises 13 residues. The CDR3 DNA follows: TGTGCCAGTATGTGGGGCGGAAACACTGAAGCTTTCTTT. Its protein is CASMWGGNTEAFF.

The V call is TRBV11-2, the J call TRBJ2-3; D might be TRBD1 (5 bases). Per the germline V gene, CDR1 is SGHAT and CDR2 is FQNNGV. Trimming shortened V by 1 base and J by 3 bases, and 11 bases separated the two germline ends. The CDR3 spans 15 residues. The CDR3: CASSLVVPGTDTQYF. DNA for the CDR3: TGTGCCAGCAGCTTAGTAGTCCCAGGGACAGATACGCAGTATTTT.

The chain is built from TRBV18 and TRBJ2-2, with 7 bases identical to TRBD1. From germline, CDR1 is KGHSH and CDR2 LQKENI. The CDR3 has 15 residues. V lost 3 bases, J lost 6 bases, and 7 bases stayed unmatched. The CDR3: CASSPTTGLAGELFF. The CDR3 coding sequence is TGTGCCAGCTCACCGACGACAGGGTTAGCCGGGGAGCTGTTTTTT. The whole variable domain, filled in from reference TRBV18 and TRBJ2-2, reads NAGVMQNPRHLVRRRGQEARLRCSPMKGHSHVYWYRQLPEEGLKFMVYLQKENIIDESGMPKERFSAEFPKEGPSILRIQQVVRGDSAAYFCASSPTTGLAGELFFGEGSRLTVL.

The gene calls are TRBV19 and TRBJ2-5; TRBD2 matches 15 bases. The trim removed 4 bases at V and 5 bases at J, leaving 5 bases unmatched. Germline loops: CDR1 LNHDA, CDR2 SQIVND (reference sequence). The CDR3 length is 16 residues. The CDR3 region has the DNA TGTGCCAGTAGTACCCCGGGACTAGCGGGAGGTGAGACCCAGTACTTC. This translates into CASSTPGLAGGETQYF.